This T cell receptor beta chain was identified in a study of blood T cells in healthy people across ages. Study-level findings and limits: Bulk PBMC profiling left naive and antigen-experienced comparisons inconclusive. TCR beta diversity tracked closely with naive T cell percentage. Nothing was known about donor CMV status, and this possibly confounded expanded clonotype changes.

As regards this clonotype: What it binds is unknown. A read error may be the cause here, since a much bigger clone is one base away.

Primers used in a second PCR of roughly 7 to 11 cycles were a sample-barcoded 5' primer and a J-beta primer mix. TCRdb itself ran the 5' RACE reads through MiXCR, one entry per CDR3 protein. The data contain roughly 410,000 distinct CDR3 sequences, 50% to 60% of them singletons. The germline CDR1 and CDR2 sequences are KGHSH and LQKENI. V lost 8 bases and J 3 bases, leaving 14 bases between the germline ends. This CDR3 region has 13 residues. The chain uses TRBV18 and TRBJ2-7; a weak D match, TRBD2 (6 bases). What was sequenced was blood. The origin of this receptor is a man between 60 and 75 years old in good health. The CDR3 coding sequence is TGTGCCAGCGCACGCGGGGACTTCTACGAGCAGTACTTC. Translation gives CASARGDFYEQYF.